This entry lists 10 T cell receptor beta chains sequenced from one sample in a study of T cell responses to AZD1222 COVID-19 vaccine listed by TCRdb under 2021. The protocol used for the library was the immunoSEQ multiplex PCR assay. TCRdb took over this immuneACCESS table, retaining in-frame rearrangements with V and J assigned. Such tables are incomplete; in checked studies, under half of the missing clones stem from an unresolved V gene, and the remainder is unexplained. The sample table records approximately 190,000 clones; 85% to 95% of these occur just once. The ten largest clones represent about 1.2% of the sample. What the time point label conveys for this sample: baseline before first vaccination. Sequences were derived from peripheral blood, sampled on day 0 of AZD1222 vaccination. The receptors were sampled from an adult in good health.

The chain uses TRBV15 and TRBJ1-2; 9 bases align to TRBD1. V shed 5 bases, J shed 3 bases, and the junction held 10 bases outside the gene matches. The CDR3 totals 16 residues. Germline CDR1 reads LNHNV; CDR2 reads YYDKDF (reference sequence). This chain's CDR3 is CATSPPGTGRDYGYTF. The CDR3 coding sequence is TGTGCCACCAGCCCCCCCGGGACAGGGAGAGACTATGGCTACACCTTC.

The sample holds one count of this clone. The chain joins TRBV5-1 to TRBJ1-3, with D unclear. The V and J ends lost 4 bases and 3 bases respectively, with 8 bases between them. From germline, CDR1 is SGHRS and CDR2 YFSETQ. The CDR3 is 13 amino acids. The CDR3 sequence: CASSLADGNTIYF. The DNA of the CDR3 is TGCGCCAGCAGCCTAGCGGATGGAAACACCATATATTTT.

This clone was recorded once. This rearrangement joins TRBV19 to TRBJ2-3; 10 positions match TRBD2. The V and J ends lost 3 bases and 7 bases, in that order; junction bases with no gene match: 13. Germline V gives CDR1 LNHDA, CDR2 SQIVND (reference sequence). CDR3 length equals 17 residues. The DNA of the CDR3 is TGTGCCAGTAGTATGGCGCCCAGCGGGGGGGCCCGAAATACGCAGTATTTT. It translates to CASSMAPSGGARNTQYF. The full variable domain, its missing parts supplied by reference TRBV19 and TRBJ2-3, is DGGITQSPKYLFRKEGQNVTLSCEQNLNHDAMYWYRQDPGQGLRLIYYSQIVNDFQKGDIAEGYSVSREKKESFPLTVTSAQKNPTAFYLCASSMAPSGGARNTQYFGPGTRLTVL.

The chain has TRBV5-6 and TRBJ1-1; 9 bases fit TRBD1. Germline V lookup: CDR1 SGHDT, CDR2 YYEEEE. V gave up 4 bases and J gave up 3 bases; unmatched junction bases: 4. The CDR3 is 14 residues long. Here the CDR3 reads CASSRGQGDTEAFF. In DNA, the CDR3 is TGTGCCAGCAGCCGGGGACAGGGTGACACTGAAGCTTTCTTT.

The rearrangement uses TRBV19 and TRBJ1-2; perhaps TRBD1 as D (6 bases). The germline V gene encodes CDR1 LNHDA and CDR2 SQIVND (reference sequence). V lost 5 bases and J lost 4, with 17 bases in between. This CDR3 comprises 15 residues. The CDR3 DNA reads TGTGCCAGTAGTCTTGGGGACACCCCTGGCTATGGCTACACCTTC. This gives the protein CASSLGDTPGYGYTF.

The table lists this clone with a few counts. The chain's CDR3 is CASRGTNYGYTF. The CDR3 DNA follows: TGTGCCAGCAGGGGAACTAACTATGGCTACACCTTC. The chain joins TRBV6-5 to TRBJ1-2, with unresolved D. Trimming took off 6 bases at V and 0 bases at J, with 5 bases between the two ends. This CDR3 has 12 amino acids. Germline V lookup: CDR1 MNHEY, CDR2 SVGAGI.

The rearrangement links TRBV27 to TRBJ1-5; D is unresolved. In germline, CDR1 is MNHEY, CDR2 SMNVEV (reference sequence). The V end lost 1 base, the J end lost 4 bases, and 14 bases lay between the germline ends. CDR3 length: 16 amino acids. The CDR3 DNA is TGTGCCAGCAGTTTATTCTCGCCCGAGCTTAATCAGCCCCAGCATTTT. It specifies CASSLFSPELNQPQHF.

This clone was counted between two and nine times. V is TRBV28 and J is TRBJ1-2, with a tentative D call TRBD1 (6 bases). There are 12 residues in the CDR3. Trimming left V 5 bases short and J 5 bases short, with 9 bases between. Germline values: CDR1 MDHEN, CDR2 SYDVKM. The CDR3, as DNA: TGTGCCAGCAGTCTACAGGGTTATGGCTACACCTTC. Translating it yields CASSLQGYGYTF.

This chain connects TRBV6-5 to TRBJ1-2; D might be TRBD1 (6 bases). Germline V CDR1 and CDR2: MNHEY, SVGAGI. V lost 7 bases and J 5 bases, leaving 20 bases between the germline ends. The CDR3 spans 15 residues. CDR3 coding DNA: TGTGCCAGCACCTGGGGGTGGGGGGCGTCATATGGCTACACCTTC. Its protein is CASTWGWGASYGYTF.

The V call is TRBV3-1 (or the pseudogene TRBV3-2), the J call TRBJ2-5, with 11 bases that match TRBD2. CDR1 is LGHDT, CDR2 YNNKEL, per germline (reference sequence). The CDR3 consists of 18 residues. Trimming cost V 2 bases and J 7 bases; bases outside gene matches: 15. The DNA of the CDR3 is TGTGCCAGCAGCCAAACTTCCGTCTTTAGCGGGGGGGCGGGGACCCAGTACTTC. It encodes CASSQTSVFSGGAGTQYF.